Reported below is one T cell receptor (beta chain). Its antigen is currently unknown. This entry comes from a study of T cell responses to AZD1222 COVID-19 vaccine. Broader study findings: Seropositive status at baseline applied to only a handful of AZD1222 recipients. In a largely white British group with more females than males, clonal diversity was possibly underestimated.

V lost 6 bases, J lost 2 bases, and 9 bases stayed unmatched. The CDR3 extends over 15 amino acids. Germline V gene sequence: CDR1 LNHDA, CDR2 SQIVND (reference sequence). TCRdb's copy holds only in-frame clones and misses some; the assay was immunoSEQ multiplex PCR. The sample lists about 73,000 clones; around 88% were seen once. Material: peripheral blood, obtained on day 0 of AZD1222 vaccination. The chain combines TRBV19 with TRBJ2-5; TRBD1 matches 7 bases. This sequence originates from an adult in good health. CDR3 loop: CASSVLGQPQETQYF. DNA of the CDR3: TGTGCCAGTAGCGTCCTGGGACAGCCGCAAGAGACCCAGTACTTC.